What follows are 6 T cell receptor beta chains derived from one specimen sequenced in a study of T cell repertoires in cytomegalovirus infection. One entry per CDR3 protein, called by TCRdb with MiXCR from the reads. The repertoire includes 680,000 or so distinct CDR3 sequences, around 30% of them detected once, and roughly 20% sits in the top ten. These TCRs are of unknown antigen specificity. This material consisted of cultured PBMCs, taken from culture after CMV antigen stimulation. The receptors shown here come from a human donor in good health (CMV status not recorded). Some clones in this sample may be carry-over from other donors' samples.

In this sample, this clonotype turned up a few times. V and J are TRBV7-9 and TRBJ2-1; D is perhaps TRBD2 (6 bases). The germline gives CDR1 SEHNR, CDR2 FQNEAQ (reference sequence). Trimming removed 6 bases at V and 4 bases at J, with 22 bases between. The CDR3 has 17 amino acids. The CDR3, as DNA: TGTGCCAGCAGGCGGGATCCGCCGGTTGGTCCTTACAATGAGCAGTTCTTC. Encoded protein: CASRRDPPVGPYNEQFF.

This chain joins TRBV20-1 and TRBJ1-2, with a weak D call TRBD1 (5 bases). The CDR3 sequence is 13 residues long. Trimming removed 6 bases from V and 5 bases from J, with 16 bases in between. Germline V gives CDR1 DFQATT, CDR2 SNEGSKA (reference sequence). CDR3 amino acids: CSATVGGWYGYTF. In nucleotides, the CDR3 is TGCAGTGCAACAGTGGGGGGTTGGTATGGCTACACCTTC.

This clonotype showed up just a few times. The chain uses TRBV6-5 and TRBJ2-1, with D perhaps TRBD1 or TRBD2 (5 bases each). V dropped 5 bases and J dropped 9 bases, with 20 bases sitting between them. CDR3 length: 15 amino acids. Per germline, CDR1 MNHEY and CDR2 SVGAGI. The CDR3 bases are TGTGCCAGCAGTCCTCCGGGACGGAGCCTGGGTGAGCAGTTCTTC. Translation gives CASSPPGRSLGEQFF.

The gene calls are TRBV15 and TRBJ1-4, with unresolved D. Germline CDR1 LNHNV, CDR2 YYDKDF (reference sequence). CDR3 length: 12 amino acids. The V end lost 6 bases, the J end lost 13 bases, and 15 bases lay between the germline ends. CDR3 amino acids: CATRVGRGGLFF. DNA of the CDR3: TGTGCCACCAGAGTCGGGCGGGGAGGACTGTTTTTT. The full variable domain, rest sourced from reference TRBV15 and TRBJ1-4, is DAMVIQNPRYQVTQFGKPVTLSCSQTLNHNVMYWYQQKSSQAPKLLFHYYDKDFNNEADTPDNFQSRRPNTSFCFLDIRSPGLGDTAMYLCATRVGRGGLFFGSGTQLSVL.

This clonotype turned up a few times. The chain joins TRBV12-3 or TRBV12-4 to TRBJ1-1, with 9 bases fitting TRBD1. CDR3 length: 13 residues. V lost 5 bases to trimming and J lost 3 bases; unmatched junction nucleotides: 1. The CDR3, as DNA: TGTGCCAGCAGTGACAGGGGGGACACTGAAGCTTTCTTT. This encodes CASSDRGDTEAFF.

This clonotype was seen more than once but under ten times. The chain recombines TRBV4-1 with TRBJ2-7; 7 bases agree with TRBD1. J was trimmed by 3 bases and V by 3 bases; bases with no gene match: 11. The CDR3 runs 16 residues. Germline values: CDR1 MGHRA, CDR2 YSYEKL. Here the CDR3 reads CASSQDDREMFYEQYF. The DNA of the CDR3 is TGCGCCAGCAGCCAGGATGACAGGGAAATGTTCTACGAGCAGTACTTC.